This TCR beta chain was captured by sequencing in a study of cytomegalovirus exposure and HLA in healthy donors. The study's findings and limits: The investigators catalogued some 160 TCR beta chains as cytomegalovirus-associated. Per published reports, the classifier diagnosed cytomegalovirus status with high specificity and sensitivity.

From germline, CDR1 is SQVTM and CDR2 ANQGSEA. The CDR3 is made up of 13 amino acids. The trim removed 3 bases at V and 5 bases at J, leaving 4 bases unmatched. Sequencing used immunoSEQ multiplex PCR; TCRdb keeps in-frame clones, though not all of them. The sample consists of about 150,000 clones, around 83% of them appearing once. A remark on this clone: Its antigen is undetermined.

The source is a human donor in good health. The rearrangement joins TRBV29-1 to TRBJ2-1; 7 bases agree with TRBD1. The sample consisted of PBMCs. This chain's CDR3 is CSVERDRDNEQFF. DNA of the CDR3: TGCAGCGTTGAGAGAGACAGGGACAATGAGCAGTTCTTC.